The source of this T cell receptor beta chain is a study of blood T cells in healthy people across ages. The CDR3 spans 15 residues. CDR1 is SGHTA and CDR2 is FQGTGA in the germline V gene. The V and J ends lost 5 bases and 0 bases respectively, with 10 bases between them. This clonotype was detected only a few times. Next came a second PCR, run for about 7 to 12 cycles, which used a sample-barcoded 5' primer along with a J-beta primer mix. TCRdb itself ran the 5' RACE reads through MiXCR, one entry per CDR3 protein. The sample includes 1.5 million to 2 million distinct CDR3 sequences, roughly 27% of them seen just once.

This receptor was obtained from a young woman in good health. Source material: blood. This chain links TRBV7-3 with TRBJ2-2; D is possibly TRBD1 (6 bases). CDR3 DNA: TGTGCCAGCAGCGCAGGGGTCCCGAACACCGGGGAGCTGTTTTTT. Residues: CASSAGVPNTGELFF.